This entry is about one TCR beta chain. Its antigen is still unknown. Within one base of it there is no much larger clone, and no base qualities were kept. The CDR3 runs 14 amino acids, cysteine and phenylalanine included. Only the CDR3 DNA is retained, 42 bases long and in frame from the first base. After removal of 3 bases from V and 3 bases from J, the junction retains 2 bases not matched to a gene. The germline V gene supplies CDR1 KGHSH and CDR2 LQKENI. This record belongs to a study of cytomegalovirus exposure and HLA in healthy donors (TCRdb year 2017). With regard to the full study: In an earlier analysis of 450 to 750 of the donors, 250 to 300 Gb of sequence data and approximately 100 million unique TCR beta sequences from about 180 million T cells were reported. In an earlier analysis of roughly 580 of the donors, high-throughput TCR beta sequencing was used to judge whether each TCR beta V gene segment behaved as functional or pseudogenic. Alongside the repertoire data, information on donor age, sex, ethnicity and CMV serostatus was compiled. The genetic ancestry cluster associated with self-reported Caucasian donors included about 84% of the 300 to 400 genotyped donors. Approximately 300 gigabases of sequencing data and about 92 million unique TCR sequences made up an early release that covered several hundred HLA-typed donors. In a later genetic analysis, genome-wide SNP genotypes for about three fifths of the roughly 670 donors were used, and that subset was treated as a discovery cohort. Every repertoire in the discovery cohort had been generated on one and the same sequencing platform. A separate validation cohort of 90 to 150 different subjects was used in addition to the approximately 700-subject first cohort. To predict cytomegalovirus infection status, the study combined high-throughput TCR immunosequencing, statistical association of individual TCRs with disease status, and machine learning. The study used immunosequencing to profile the T cell repertoires of under 700 subjects and linked those repertoires to cytomegalovirus serostatus. A later analysis re-analyzed previously published TCR beta repertoires from several hundred donors and added high-resolution HLA genotyping to study TCR occurrence patterns. Class I and class II HLA loci were covered by the typing at four-digit resolution. In the later analysis, no new phenotypic data were used to find candidate immune exposures; instead, reliance was placed on TCR beta sequences and their occurrence across donors. The aim of the study was to test whether cataloging public T cell receptors could identify signatures of past pathogen exposure. Typing coverage varied by locus: roughly 620-640 donors for A, B, C, DRB1 and DQB1; about 520 for DQA1; 600 to 610 for DPA1; approximately 490 for DPB1. Across approximately 420 genotyped donors of the cohort, an average of roughly 200,000 unique TCR beta nucleotide sequences per donor were sequenced, and 15% to 20% of those sequences were non-productive. Five DR-DQ haplotypes were handled as single units for association and clustering, since linkage in the cohort was strong.

The cohort comprised 550 to 700 healthy bone marrow donors. Cohort members were all nominally healthy when sampled, although unrecorded immune exposures were likely present. The donor tested CMV seropositive, placing the donor among the 289 seropositive members of the cohort. A peripheral blood sample was provided by each donor, and peripheral blood mononuclear cells were used for TCR beta sequencing. Genomic DNA was extracted from the blood cell samples with the Qiagen DNeasy Blood Extraction Kit. General findings and caveats noted by the study authors: HLA typing was unavailable for some donors at each locus, so association tests used only the typed subset. The study gave a list of under 200 TCR beta chains associated with cytomegalovirus. The authors suggested that the approach could potentially be generalized to other disease states and immunological phenotypes. In vitro tests confirmed that a few of the cytomegalovirus-associated TCR beta chains recognize cytomegalovirus antigens. For the cohort, immune exposure information was limited to CMV serostatus. The sequencing pipeline was judged likely to have produced a cluster of highly shared sequence variants as a technical artifact. A further reported finding was that TCR beta sequences accurately predicted the HLA-A and HLA-B alleles for most subjects in the first cohort. Compared with the roughly 600-donor mean, donors in an Asian-associated ancestry cluster had fewer N-insertions in productive TCRs, according to a later genetic analysis. Presence/absence analyses assumed roughly uniform sequencing depth across donors, an assumption that may not hold. Only TCR beta chains were sequenced in this cohort, and the absence of alpha or paired-chain data limited detectable features. A later analysis associated 16,951 TCR beta sequences with specific HLA alleles at a false discovery rate of 0.05. Correlated functional status among segregating V segments might reflect linkage disequilibrium, but an unknown experimental factor could not be ruled out. A later analysis found that TCR association rates varied across HLA loci, with DRB1 alleles showing the most associated TCRs and HLA-C alleles the fewest. In a later analysis, HLA-associated TCR beta chains showed more clonal expansion and lower generation probabilities than non-associated chains that were equally common. In an earlier analysis of under 600 of the donors, most TCR beta V segments were observed in productive rearrangements about 90% or about 30% of the time, broadly matching IMGT annotations. The classifier was reported to diagnose cytomegalovirus status with high specificity and sensitivity in both the original and validation cohorts. Assigning TCR associations to individual alleles was difficult when HLA alleles, especially DR and DQ, strongly co-occurred. According to a later analysis, parvovirus B19, influenza, CMV and Epstein-Barr virus appeared linked to several top co-occurrence clusters. Some IMGT-functional V segments, including TRBV6-2 and TRBV6-3, could not be distinguished by the 87-base-pair reads and were therefore excluded. Across donors, most TCR sequences were observed very rarely, whereas some public TCRs were present in many individuals. V-gene and J-gene trimming of TCR beta chains was associated with a missense DCLRE1C variant in a later genetic analysis, and the association was replicated in an independent cohort. The earlier analysis of fewer than 750 of the donors excluded fewer than 20 rarely observed V segments, including chromosome 9 orphons, because counts were too low. A later analysis found that most CMV-associated TCR beta chains appeared HLA-restricted, with HLA associations seemingly driven largely by CMV exposure.

Libraries were made using the immunoSEQ multiplex PCR assay. The multiplex PCR relied on a mix of 60 forward primers for TCR Vbeta segments and 13 reverse primers for TCR Jbeta segments. A multiplex PCR assay on genomic DNA amplified the CDR3 region of rearranged TCR beta genes. On the Illumina HiSeq System, the amplified TCR beta libraries were sequenced as 87-base-pair reads. In the original analysis: In a later analysis, 80 million or so unique TCR beta chains were counted across the roughly 610 repertoires, and about 9.9 million of these chains were shared by at least two donors. Raw reads were error-corrected and collapsed into unique sequences by a nearest-neighbor algorithm in which closely related sequences were merged to remove PCR and sequencing errors. V, D and J gene segments were assigned by aligning CDR3 sequences to IMGT reference sequences. For a sequence to be retained, a match of at least six nucleotides was required to both a V gene segment and a J gene segment. Rearrangements were classified as productive when the CDR3 lacked stop codons and remained in frame with V and J, and all other rearrangements were classified as non-productive. Following IMGT convention, CDR3 was defined as the stretch from the second conserved V-encoded cysteine to the conserved J-encoded phenylalanine. The earlier analysis of around 640 of the donors excluded sequences that lacked an unambiguous match to a single V gene segment. An earlier analysis of several hundred of the donors called V segments functional above 56.7% productive rearrangements and segregating when the between-donor standard deviation exceeded 5%. A statistical classification framework was built to diagnose cytomegalovirus status from the catalog of TCR beta chain sequences. A later analysis assigned V and J genes by comparing TCR nucleotide sequences with IMGT/GENE-DB human TR gene sequences. Using the TCRdist pipeline, a later analysis assigned CDR3 sequences along with most-parsimonious VDJ recombination scenarios. In a later analysis, each TCR beta chain was defined by its CDR3 amino acid sequence together with its V-gene family, and reads without a unique V-gene family were excluded. In a later analysis, a few hundred highly shared, low-generation-probability nucleotide sequences were removed to address suspected cross-contamination and a sequencing artifact. In a later analysis, a clonal expansion index for each public chain was calculated from normalized within-repertoire ranks of inferred template counts. Generation probabilities in a later analysis came from a VDJ recombination model fitted to out-of-frame rearrangements, and those results were checked against IGoR. A later analysis scored TCR-TCR, TCR-HLA and TCR-CMV co-occurrence with hypergeometric tests, applying a repertoire-size bias correction to TCR pairs. A later analysis estimated false discovery rates by permuting HLA or CMV assignments 20 times. In a later analysis, co-occurring TCRs were grouped using DBSCAN, and TCRdist sequence similarity was added for clustering within HLA-allele-positive subsets. For co-occurrence clustering, repertoires with fewer than 30,000 or more than 120,000 public chains were excluded, along with roughly 5 repertoires with anomalous nucleotide sharing. TCRdb took this table from immuneACCESS and kept in-frame rearrangements with V and J called. Such tables lack part of the clones; where checked against another copy, unresolved V genes explain under half of the gap, and the rest is unexplained. V, J and clone size are those of that table, while D and trimming were read from the DNA. This sample gives 150,000 to 200,000 clones in total; roughly 68% of them show up just once. Less than 11% of the sample comes from the top ten.

Sequencing was carried out using PBMCs. The sequence is built from TRBV18 and TRBJ1-1; the junction holds 9 bases that match TRBD1. The sequence came from a man aged 30 to 45 in good health and CMV-seropositive. The CDR3 protein sequence reads: CASSPRDRDTEAFF. The sequence in DNA is TGTGCCAGCTCACCGAGGGACAGGGACACTGAAGCTTTCTTT. The variable domain in full, with residues beyond the CDR3 obtained from the reference TRBV18 and TRBJ1-1 genes, is NAGVMQNPRHLVRRRGQEARLRCSPMKGHSHVYWYRQLPEEGLKFMVYLQKENIIDESGMPKERFSAEFPKEGPSILRIQQVVRGDSAAYFCASSPRDRDTEAFFGQGTRLTVV.